This T cell receptor (beta chain) stems from a study of blood T cell repertoires in COVID-19. Study-wide context: T cells, B-cell-depleted T cells, or PBMCs supplied cDNA or gDNA.

Method: immunoSEQ multiplex PCR; TCRdb's copy keeps in-frame clones and lacks some. This table holds about 70,000 clones, 80% found once. CDR1 and CDR2 (germline): KGHDR, SFDVKD. The length of the CDR3 is 14 residues. V shed 5 bases, J shed 7 bases, and the junction held 5 bases outside the gene matches. V usage is TRBV24-1 and J usage is TRBJ1-4; TRBD1 matches 8 bases. This sequence originates from an older man who had recovered from COVID-19. The source material was peripheral blood. The CDR3 protein is CATSATGTGEKLFF. CDR3 nucleotides: TGTGCCACCAGTGCGACCGGGACAGGTGAAAAACTGTTTTTT.